This T cell receptor (beta chain) was obtained from a study of cytomegalovirus exposure and HLA in healthy donors. Notes on the study in general: In a later analysis, TCR beta V- and J-gene trimming showed a link to a missense DCLRE1C variant.

With respect to this clone: Its antigen is undetermined. The sample holds other DNA sequences that translate to the same CDR3.

This PCR relied on a set of 60 Vbeta primers and 13 Jbeta primers. Some clones are missing from TCRdb's copy, which holds only in-frame ones; the method was immunoSEQ multiplex PCR. The table has around 140,000 clones, almost 85% seen once. The germline gives CDR1 SEHNR, CDR2 FQNEAQ (reference sequence). The length of the CDR3 is 14 residues. V was clipped by 1 base and J by 7 bases, with 11 bases between them. The origin of this receptor is a man aged 25 to 45 in good health and CMV-seropositive. Material: PBMCs. This chain connects TRBV7-9 to TRBJ2-1; tentative D call: TRBD2 (5 bases). This chain's CDR3 is CASSLGGFGNEQFF. The DNA for the CDR3 is TGTGCCAGCAGCTTAGGAGGGTTCGGGAATGAGCAGTTCTTC.